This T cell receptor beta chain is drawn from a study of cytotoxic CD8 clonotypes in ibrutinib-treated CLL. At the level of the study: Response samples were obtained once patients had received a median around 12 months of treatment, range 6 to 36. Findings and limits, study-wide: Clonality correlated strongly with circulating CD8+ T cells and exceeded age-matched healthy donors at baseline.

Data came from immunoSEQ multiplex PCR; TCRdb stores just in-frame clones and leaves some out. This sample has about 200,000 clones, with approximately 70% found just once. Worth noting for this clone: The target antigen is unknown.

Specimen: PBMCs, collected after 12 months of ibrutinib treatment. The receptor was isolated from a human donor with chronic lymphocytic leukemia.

The CDR3 loop reads CASSSRTGGDEQYF. The DNA for the CDR3 is TGTGCCAGCAGTTCCCGTACAGGGGGCGACGAGCAGTACTTC. The rearrangement joins TRBV27 to TRBJ2-7, with 9 bases that match TRBD1. CDR1 MNHEY and CDR2 SMNVEV come from the germline V gene (reference sequence). CDR3 length equals 14 residues. The V gene end was trimmed by 4 bases and the J gene end by 5 bases; junction bases not matched to a gene: 6.